Listed here are 19 T cell receptor beta chains from one sample, sequenced in a study of OX40 agonist ivuxolimab in advanced cancers. The data were produced by immunoSEQ multiplex PCR, yet TCRdb's version contains in-frame clones alone and is incomplete. The sample lists over 50,000 clones; over 90% were seen once. The input for sequencing was CD4+ or CD8+ T cells sorted from blood, taken in a trial of the OX40 agonist ivuxolimab. The receptors here all came from an adult with an advanced solid tumor such as melanoma, head and neck, liver or kidney cancer.

This chain uses TRBV7-8 with TRBJ2-7; D is perhaps TRBD1 (5 bases). V lost 5 bases, J lost 0 bases, and 17 bases lay in between. Germline assignment: CDR1 SGHVS and CDR2 FQNEAQ. The CDR3 runs 16 residues. CDR3 nucleotide sequence: TGTGCCAGCAGCCCATCGCGCACAGGAGCCTCCTACGAGCAGTACTTC. This encodes CASSPSRTGASYEQYF.

V gene TRBV11-2 combines with J gene TRBJ1-4, with TRBD1 identical over 8 bases. Losses at the gene ends were 2 bases for V and 8 bases for J; bases not matched to a gene: 4. The CDR3 has 14 amino acids. CDR1 and CDR2 from the germline V gene are SGHAT and FQNNGV. The CDR3 DNA follows: TGTGCCAGCAGCTTACAGGGGGCTAGGGAAAAACTGTTTTTT. Its protein product is CASSLQGAREKLFF. The full variable domain, completed using reference TRBV11-2 and TRBJ1-4, is EAGVAQSPRYKIIEKRQSVAFWCNPISGHATLYWYQQILGQGPKLLIQFQNNGVVDDSQLPKDRFSAERLKGVDSTLKIQPAKLEDSAVYLCASSLQGAREKLFFGSGTQLSVL.

The chain has TRBV7-9 and TRBJ2-1, with 7 bases that match TRBD2. CDR3 length equals 16 residues. The germline CDR1 and CDR2 sequences are SEHNR and FQNEAQ (reference sequence). Germline trimming cut 4 bases from V and 4 bases from J; bases unmatched to any gene: 10. CDR3 sequence reads: CASSSEPGLSYNEQFF. In nucleotides, the CDR3 is TGTGCCAGCAGCTCTGAACCGGGACTATCGTACAATGAGCAGTTCTTC.

The genes are TRBV7-9 and TRBJ2-7; 10 nucleotides match TRBD2. CDR1 and CDR2 from the germline V gene are SEHNR and FQNEAQ (reference sequence). V lost 2 bases, J lost 5 bases, and 3 bases stayed unmatched. This CDR3 comprises 14 residues. The CDR3 DNA follows: TGTGCCAGCAGCTTAAGCGGGAGGGCCAACGAGCAGTACTTC. Residues: CASSLSGRANEQYF.

The chain carries TRBV27 and TRBJ2-7; 9 positions agree with TRBD1. Germline V gene sequence: CDR1 MNHEY, CDR2 SMNVEV (reference sequence). This CDR3 region has 14 residues. After removal of 3 bases from V and 5 bases from J, the junction contained 5 bases not matched to a gene. CDR3 loop: CASSFQRTGDEQYF. The DNA of the CDR3 is TGTGCCAGCAGTTTTCAACGGACAGGGGACGAGCAGTACTTC.

This chain uses TRBV9 with TRBJ2-3; 7 bases line up with TRBD2. Trimming at V came to 5 bases and at J to 2 bases, leaving 5 bases not matched to a gene. The germline CDR1 and CDR2 sequences are SGDLS and YYNGEE. The CDR3 runs 14 residues. CDR3 amino acids: CASSRGGLTDTQYF. CDR3 bases: TGTGCCAGCAGTCGCGGGGGACTCACAGATACGCAGTATTTT.

V gene TRBV5-4 combines with J gene TRBJ2-7; unclear D gene. Trimming took off 4 bases at V and 2 bases at J, with 10 bases between the two ends. The CDR3 loop spans 13 amino acids. Looked up from germline, CDR1 is SGHNT and CDR2 is YYREEE (reference sequence). CDR3: CASSPGSTYEQYF. CDR3 coding DNA: TGTGCCAGCAGCCCCGGATCAACCTACGAGCAGTACTTC.

The chain is built from TRBV27 and TRBJ2-7; 8 positions match TRBD1. The CDR3 contains 15 residues. After removal of 0 bases from V and 5 bases from J, the junction contained 6 bases not matched to a gene. Germline V gene data show CDR1 as MNHEY and CDR2 as SMNVEV (reference sequence). The CDR3 nucleotides read TGTGCCAGCAGTTTATCCGGGACAGGCGACCACGAGCAGTACTTC. As protein: CASSLSGTGDHEQYF.

CDR3 sequence reads: CASSLAATGYNEQFF. Written as DNA, the CDR3 is TGTGCCAGCAGCTTAGCGGCGACAGGGTACAATGAGCAGTTCTTC. The chain recombines TRBV7-7 with TRBJ2-1; 7 bases agree with TRBD1. The CDR3 spans 15 residues. Germline V lookup: CDR1 SSHAT, CDR2 FNYEAQ (reference sequence). V lost 0 bases, J lost 4 bases, and 3 bases stayed unmatched. The complete variable domain, with remaining parts taken from reference TRBV7-7 and TRBJ2-1, reads GAGVSQSPRYKVTKRGQDVTLRCDPISSHATLYWYQQALGQGPEFLTYFNYEAQPDKSGLPSDRFSAERPEGSISTLTIQRTEQRDSAMYRCASSLAATGYNEQFFGPGTRLTVL.

V usage is TRBV5-4 and J usage is TRBJ2-7; D gene unclear. The CDR3 totals 13 residues. Germline V CDR1 and CDR2: SGHNT, YYREEE (reference sequence). Trimming shortened V by 4 bases and J by 6 bases, and 14 bases separated the two germline ends. The CDR3 coding sequence is TGTGCCAGCAGCCCCGGCGACCCCATCGAGCAGTACTTC. It specifies CASSPGDPIEQYF.

This clone was recorded at least ten times. The chain recombines TRBV2 with TRBJ2-1; 9 bases map to TRBD2. Germline CDR1 is SNHLY and CDR2 is FYNNEI. The CDR3 runs to 16 residues. Trimming at V came to 2 bases and at J to 2 bases, leaving 4 bases not matched to a gene. The CDR3 sequence is CASSEYPSGAYNEQFF. The CDR3 bases are TGTGCCAGCAGTGAATATCCTAGCGGGGCCTACAATGAGCAGTTCTTC.

The gene calls are TRBV7-2 and TRBJ2-7; a possible D gene is TRBD2 (5 bases). The germline V and J ends were trimmed by 1 base and 4 bases, with 11 bases remaining between them. CDR3 length: 14 amino acids. Germline V lookup: CDR1 SGHTA, CDR2 FQGNSA. The CDR3 bases are TGTGCCAGCAGCTTAGGTCCAGAGGGTTACGAGCAGTACTTC. Translation: CASSLGPEGYEQYF.

This clone came up a few times. The V and J genes are TRBV27 and TRBJ2-3, with 9 nucleotides matching TRBD1. V lost 1 base, J lost 5 bases, and 7 bases stayed unmatched. Germline loops: CDR1 MNHEY, CDR2 SMNVEV (reference sequence). This CDR3 is 16 amino acids long. The CDR3 region is CASSLLQQGALDTQYF. The CDR3 coding sequence is TGTGCCAGCAGTTTATTGCAACAGGGGGCTCTAGATACGCAGTATTTT.

V gene TRBV7-9 combines with J gene TRBJ1-2, with 9 bases that match TRBD1. With V trimmed by 4 bases and J by 2 bases, 5 bases remained unmatched. CDR1 is SEHNR, CDR2 FQNEAQ, per germline (reference sequence). This CDR3 comprises 15 residues. CDR3 sequence (DNA): TGTGCCAGCAGCTCCGGGACAGGGACGAACTATGGCTACACCTTC. Residues: CASSSGTGTNYGYTF.

The genes are TRBV11-2 and TRBJ1-1; a possible D gene is TRBD1 (6 bases). The V end lost 5 bases, the J end lost 4 bases, and 14 bases lay between the germline ends. This CDR3 is built from 14 residues. Germline lookup yields CDR1 SGHAT and CDR2 FQNNGV. In DNA form, the CDR3 reads TGTGCCAGCAGCCCAGCGCAGGGGCTCACTGAAGCTTTCTTT. It translates to CASSPAQGLTEAFF.

The rearrangement links TRBV25-1 to TRBJ2-1; unclear D gene. Trimming removed 4 bases at V and 4 bases at J, with 2 bases between. The V gene's germline CDR1 is MGHDK and CDR2 SYGVNS. The CDR3 totals 11 residues. The CDR3 bases are TGTGCCAGCAGTGGATACAATGAGCAGTTCTTC. This sequence encodes CASSGYNEQFF.

V gene TRBV27 combines with J gene TRBJ2-1, with 7 bases fitting TRBD2. Germline CDR1 and CDR2: MNHEY and SMNVEV (reference sequence). The CDR3 has 16 amino acids. J gave up 2 bases and V 2 bases, and 6 bases lay outside the gene matches. CDR3 nucleotide sequence: TGTGCCAGCAGTTTAGAGCGGGACTCGGCCTACAATGAGCAGTTCTTC. Translated, it gives CASSLERDSAYNEQFF.

This chain uses TRBV5-1 with TRBJ2-1; 10 nucleotides agree with TRBD1. CDR3 size: 15 residues. Trimming cost V 2 bases and J 6 bases; bases outside gene matches: 5. Per the germline V gene, CDR1 is SGHRS and CDR2 is YFSETQ. CDR3 sequence reads: CASSLPGQGSNEQFF. CDR3 in DNA: TGCGCCAGCAGCTTACCGGGACAGGGGTCCAATGAGCAGTTCTTC.

This chain uses TRBV27 with TRBJ2-7; a weak D match, TRBD2 (5 bases). Germline-derived CDR1 and CDR2 are MNHEY and SMNVEV (reference sequence). V lost 1 base, J lost 3 bases, and 13 bases lay in between. This CDR3 comprises 15 residues. CDR3: CASSLYSGFIYEQYF. The DNA of the CDR3 is TGTGCCAGCAGTTTATATTCGGGGTTTATCTACGAGCAGTACTTC.